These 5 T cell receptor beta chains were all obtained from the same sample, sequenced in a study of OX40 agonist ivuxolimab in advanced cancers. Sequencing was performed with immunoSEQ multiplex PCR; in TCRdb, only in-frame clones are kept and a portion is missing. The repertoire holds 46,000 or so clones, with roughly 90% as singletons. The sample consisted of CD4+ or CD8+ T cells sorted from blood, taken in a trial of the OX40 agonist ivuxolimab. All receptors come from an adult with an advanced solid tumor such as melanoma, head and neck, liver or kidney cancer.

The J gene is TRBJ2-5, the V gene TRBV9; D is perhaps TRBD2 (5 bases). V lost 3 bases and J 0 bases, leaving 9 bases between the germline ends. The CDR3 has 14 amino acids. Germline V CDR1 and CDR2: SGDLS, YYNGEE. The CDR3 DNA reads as TGTGCCAGCAGCGCGGGATCAAACCAAGAGACCCAGTACTTC. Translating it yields CASSAGSNQETQYF.

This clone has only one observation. This CDR3 is CASSLYVRAYEQYF. In DNA, the CDR3 is TGTGCCAGCTCCCTCTATGTCCGGGCCTACGAGCAGTACTTC. The V and J genes are TRBV18 and TRBJ2-7; D unresolved. Trimming left V 6 bases short and J 2 bases short, with 14 bases between. Per the germline V gene, CDR1 is KGHSH and CDR2 is LQKENI. This CDR3 has 14 amino acids.

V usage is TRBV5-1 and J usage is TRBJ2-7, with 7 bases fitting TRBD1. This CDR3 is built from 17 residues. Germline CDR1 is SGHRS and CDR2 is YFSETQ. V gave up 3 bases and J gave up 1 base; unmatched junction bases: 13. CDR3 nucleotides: TGCGCCAGCAGCTGGGATCCGGGACAGAGAACTTCCTACGAGCAGTACTTC. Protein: CASSWDPGQRTSYEQYF.

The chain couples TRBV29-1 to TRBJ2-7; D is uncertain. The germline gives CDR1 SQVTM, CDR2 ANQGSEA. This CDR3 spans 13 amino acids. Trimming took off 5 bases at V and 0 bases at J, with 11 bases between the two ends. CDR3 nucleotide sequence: TGCAGCGTTCTCCCGGGTAGCTCCTACGAGCAGTACTTC. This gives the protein CSVLPGSSYEQYF.

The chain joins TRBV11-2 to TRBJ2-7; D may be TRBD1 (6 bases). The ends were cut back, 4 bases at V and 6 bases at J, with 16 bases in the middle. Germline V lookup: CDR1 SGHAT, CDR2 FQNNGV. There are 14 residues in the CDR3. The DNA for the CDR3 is TGTGCCAGCAGCTCGCCCACAGGGCTTCTCGAGCAGTACTTC. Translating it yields CASSSPTGLLEQYF.